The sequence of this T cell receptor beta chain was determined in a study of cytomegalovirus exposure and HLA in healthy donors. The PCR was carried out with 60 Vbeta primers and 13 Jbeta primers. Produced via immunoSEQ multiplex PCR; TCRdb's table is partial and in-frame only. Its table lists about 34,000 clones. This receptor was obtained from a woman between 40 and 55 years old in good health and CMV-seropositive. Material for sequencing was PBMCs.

The CDR3 protein is CASSTGTGIGEQYF. In DNA, the CDR3 is TGTGCCAGCAGTACGGGGACAGGGATCGGCGAGCAGTACTTC. The V call is TRBV9, the J call TRBJ2-7; 9 positions match TRBD1. Germline CDR1 and CDR2: SGDLS and YYNGEE. CDR3 length: 14 amino acids. V lost 5 bases, J lost 6 bases, and 9 bases stayed unmatched.